This is a list of T cell receptor beta chains from one sample in a study of cytomegalovirus exposure and HLA in healthy donors. Assay: immunoSEQ multiplex PCR; the TCRdb copy retains only in-frame clones and omits some. The data hold about 89,000 clones, with 85% observed a single time. The sequencing input was PBMCs. The receptor set was obtained from a man aged 40-55 years in good health and CMV-seropositive. Both conserved end residues are part of each CDR3. The D gene is left open where the match is weak. Some rows mark clone size as missing; the rest say once, few, many or name a class of expanded clone.

CDR3 protein,CDR3 DNA,J gene,clone size,D gene,V gene
CASSQGQLEGAMNTEAFF,TGTGCCAGCAGCCAAGGGCAGCTCGAAGGAGCTATGAACACTGAAGCTTTCTTT,TRBJ1-1,NA,NA,TRBV14
CASGTVSNQPQHF,TGTGCCAGCGGGACAGTTAGCAATCAGCCCCAGCATTTT,TRBJ1-5,NA,TRBD1,TRBV6-5
CASSSSGTVNEQFF,TGTGCCAGCAGCTCGTCCGGGACAGTCAATGAGCAGTTCTTC,TRBJ2-1,NA,TRBD1,TRBV7-3
CASSLRAGKEQFF,TGTGCCAGCAGCTTGAGGGCGGGGAAGGAGCAGTTCTTC,TRBJ2-1,NA,NA,TRBV5-4
CASSSQGLAGYNEQFF,TGTGCCAGCAGCTCTCAGGGACTAGCGGGCTACAATGAGCAGTTCTTC,TRBJ2-1,few,TRBD2,TRBV7-2
CASSAEGAGLSYEQYF,TGTGCCAGCAGTGCCGAGGGGGCAGGGCTCTCCTACGAGCAGTACTTC,TRBJ2-7,NA,TRBD1,TRBV25-1
CASSLLRDTEAFF,TGTGCCAGCAGCTTGTTGAGGGACACTGAAGCTTTCTTT,TRBJ1-1,NA,NA,TRBV5-4
CASRATGTSRVVDF,TGTGCCAGCAGAGCGACCGGGACTAGTCGGGTCGTGGATTTT,TRBJ2-3,once,TRBD2,TRBV6-5
CASSLVRTVYGYTF,TGTGCCAGCAGCTTAGTTAGGACAGTCTATGGCTACACCTTC,TRBJ1-2,NA,NA,TRBV7-2
CASSATGAPGAEAFF,TGTGCCAGCAGCGCAACAGGGGCCCCTGGGGCTGAAGCTTTCTTT,TRBJ1-1,NA,TRBD1,TRBV9
CASSLSGGGGYTF,TGTGCCAGCAGCTTAAGCGGGGGCGGTGGCTACACCTTC,TRBJ1-2,NA,NA,TRBV7-2
CASIYRVNTEAFF,TGTGCCAGTATATACAGGGTGAACACTGAAGCTTTCTTT,TRBJ1-1,NA,NA,TRBV2
CASSRDRGDYNEQFF,TGTGCCAGCAGCCGCGACAGGGGGGACTACAATGAGCAGTTCTTC,TRBJ2-1,NA,TRBD1,TRBV7-2
CASSRRGSTEAFF,TGTGCCAGCAGCCGCCGGGGGAGCACTGAAGCTTTCTTT,TRBJ1-1,NA,NA,TRBV7-2
CATSRDRVQETQYF,TGTGCCACCAGTCGGGACAGGGTCCAAGAGACCCAGTACTTC,TRBJ2-5,NA,TRBD1,TRBV15
CASSRERMAEKLFF,TGTGCCAGCAGCCGGGAACGGATGGCCGAAAAACTGTTTTTT,TRBJ1-4,NA,NA,TRBV6-1
CASQPRGYEQYF,TGTGCCAGCCAACCGCGAGGCTACGAGCAGTACTTC,TRBJ2-7,NA,NA,TRBV2
CASIDSGGVVETQYF,TGTGCCAGCATCGATAGCGGGGGAGTGGTTGAGACCCAGTACTTC,TRBJ2-5,NA,TRBD2,TRBV5-6
CASSAGQGDGAMNTEAFF,TGCGCCAGCAGCGCTGGACAGGGGGACGGGGCTATGAACACTGAAGCTTTCTTT,TRBJ1-1,once,TRBD1,TRBV5-1
CASSIRTGANYGYTF,TGTGCCAGTAGTATACGGACAGGGGCCAACTATGGCTACACCTTC,TRBJ1-2,NA,TRBD1,TRBV19
CASSQEGVTGELFF,TGCGCCAGCAGCCAAGAAGGGGTGACCGGGGAGCTGTTTTTT,TRBJ2-2,few,NA,TRBV4-1
CASSPLAAGAGGRDEQYF,TGTGCCAGCAGCCCTCTCGCGGCCGGGGCGGGAGGGCGGGACGAGCAGTACTTC,TRBJ2-7,NA,TRBD2,TRBV7-6
CASRVAPPNEKLFF,TGTGCCAGCAGGGTGGCACCTCCTAATGAAAAACTGTTTTTT,TRBJ1-4,NA,NA,TRBV2
CASSLVGAGTDTQYF,TGTGCCAGCAGCTTAGTGGGAGCAGGCACAGATACGCAGTATTTT,TRBJ2-3,NA,NA,TRBV11-3
CASSKVGGAGQAYEQYF,TGTGCCAGCAGCAAAGTTGGCGGGGCAGGGCAGGCCTACGAGCAGTACTTC,TRBJ2-7,NA,NA,TRBV21-1
CASSWPEGQEAQYF,TGCGCCAGCAGCTGGCCCGAGGGACAAGAGGCCCAGTACTTC,TRBJ2-5,NA,NA,TRBV5-1
CASSLGATRNTIYF,TGTGCCAGCAGCTTGGGCGCAACCCGAAACACCATATATTTT,TRBJ1-3,NA,NA,TRBV5-5
CASSRLGQGSAPQHF,TGTGCCAGCAGCCGCCTGGGGCAGGGCTCGGCGCCCCAGCATTTT,TRBJ1-5,few,NA,TRBV5-6
CASSVVGEPTDTQYF,TGTGCCAGCAGCGTAGTTGGGGAGCCCACAGATACGCAGTATTTT,TRBJ2-3,NA,NA,TRBV9
CASSGSGGDQPQHF,TGTGCCAGCAGTGGCTCGGGGGGGGATCAGCCCCAGCATTTT,TRBJ1-5,NA,NA,TRBV6-1
CASRPRGADNQPQHF,TGTGCCAGCAGACCCCGGGGTGCAGACAATCAGCCCCAGCATTTT,TRBJ1-5,NA,NA,TRBV28
CATGTSNNEQFF,TGTGCCACAGGGACATCGAACAATGAGCAGTTCTTC,TRBJ2-1,few,NA,TRBV28
CASSAGGQGEAFF,TGTGCCAGCAGTGCGGGGGGGCAGGGTGAAGCTTTCTTT,TRBJ1-1,NA,NA,TRBV2
CASSQGDSNQPQHF,TGTGCCAGCTCACAGGGAGATAGCAATCAGCCCCAGCATTTT,TRBJ1-5,NA,NA,TRBV18
CASSPMTGGHTEAFF,TGTGCCAGCAGCCCTATGACAGGGGGCCACACTGAAGCTTTCTTT,TRBJ1-1,NA,TRBD1,TRBV7-2
CAISGDNEQFF,TGTGCCATCAGCGGTGACAATGAGCAGTTCTTC,TRBJ2-1,once,NA,TRBV10-3
CASSRGGVSANYGYTF,TGTGCCAGCAGTCGTGGGGGGGTCAGCGCTAACTATGGCTACACCTTC,TRBJ1-2,NA,NA,TRBV28
CASSYGQGDYEQYF,TGTGCCAGCAGTTACGGACAGGGGGACTACGAGCAGTACTTC,TRBJ2-7,NA,TRBD1,TRBV27
CASSHENQPQHF,TGTGCCAGCTCACACGAGAATCAGCCCCAGCATTTT,TRBJ1-5,NA,NA,TRBV18
CASSYEIGELFF,TGTGCCAGCAGTTACGAGATCGGGGAGCTGTTTTTT,TRBJ2-2,NA,NA,TRBV28
CASSFNRGLGNTEAFF,TGTGCCAGCAGCTTCAACAGGGGGCTAGGGAACACTGAAGCTTTCTTT,TRBJ1-1,NA,TRBD1,TRBV13
CASSLGGTVEQYF,TGCGCCAGCAGCTTGGGAGGTACGGTCGAGCAGTACTTC,TRBJ2-7,NA,NA,TRBV5-1
CASSEGGGPPTGELFF,TGTGCCAGCAGTGAGGGCGGGGGGCCTCCCACCGGGGAGCTGTTTTTT,TRBJ2-2,NA,TRBD2,TRBV2
CASSSQAQASYNEQFF,TGCGCCAGCAGCTCCCAGGCGCAGGCCTCCTACAATGAGCAGTTCTTC,TRBJ2-1,NA,NA,TRBV5-1
CASSLAAGAKAFF,TGTGCTAGCAGCTTAGCTGCAGGGGCAAAAGCTTTCTTT,TRBJ1-1,NA,NA,TRBV7-7
CASSWDSSYEQYF,TGTGCCAGCAGCTGGGACAGCTCCTACGAGCAGTACTTC,TRBJ2-7,NA,TRBD1,TRBV6-4
CSAKRERAQYF,TGCAGTGCTAAGCGGGAGAGAGCGCAGTATTTT,TRBJ2-3,NA,TRBD2,TRBV20-1
CASAGRNQPQHF,TGTGCCAGCGCAGGGCGCAATCAGCCCCAGCATTTT,TRBJ1-5,few,NA,TRBV6-6
CASSFPGQGADTQYF,TGTGCCAGCAGTTTTCCCGGACAGGGGGCAGATACGCAGTATTTT,TRBJ2-3,NA,TRBD1,TRBV28
CASSSPTLTGANVLTF,TGTGCCAGCAGTTCCCCTACCCTGACTGGGGCCAACGTCCTGACTTTC,TRBJ2-6,NA,NA,TRBV27
CASSLGGIGNEQFF,TGCGCCAGCAGCTTGGGCGGGATTGGGAATGAGCAGTTCTTC,TRBJ2-1,NA,NA,TRBV5-1